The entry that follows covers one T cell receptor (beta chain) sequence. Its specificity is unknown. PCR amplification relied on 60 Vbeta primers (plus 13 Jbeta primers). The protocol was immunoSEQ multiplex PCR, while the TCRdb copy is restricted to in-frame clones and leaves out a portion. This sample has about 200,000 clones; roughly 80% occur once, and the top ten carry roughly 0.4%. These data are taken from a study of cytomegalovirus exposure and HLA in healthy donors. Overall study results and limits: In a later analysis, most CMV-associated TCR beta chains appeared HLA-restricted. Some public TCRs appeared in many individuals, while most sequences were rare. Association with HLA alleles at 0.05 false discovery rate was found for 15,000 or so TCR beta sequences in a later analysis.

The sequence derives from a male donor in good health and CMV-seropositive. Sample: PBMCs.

DNA for the CDR3: TGTGCCAGCAGAAAAGGCGGGACAGGGGAAGAGACCCAGTACTTC. It codes for CASRKGGTGEETQYF. This chain joins TRBV5-4 and TRBJ2-5, with 10 bases fitting TRBD1. Germline V gives CDR1 SGHNT, CDR2 YYREEE (reference sequence). The junction had 7 bases not matched to a gene; V was cut back by 5 bases and J by 3 bases. The length of the CDR3 is 15 residues.